These 18 T cell receptor beta chains came from one sample sequenced in a study of blood T cell repertoires in COVID-19. TCRdb's table, derived via immunoSEQ multiplex PCR, lists solely in-frame clones and lacks some. The table records 200,000 or so clones, 65% to 85% of them present only once. The sample comprised peripheral blood. The receptors stem from a man between 60 and 75 years old with active or convalescent COVID-19.

The chain couples TRBV18 to TRBJ2-7; 11 nucleotides match TRBD1. The germline V gene encodes CDR1 KGHSH and CDR2 LQKENI. This CDR3 has 14 amino acids. V lost 3 bases and J lost 6; bases outside the gene matches: 4. The CDR3 reads CASSPRGQGGEQYF. The CDR3 coding sequence is TGTGCCAGCTCACCTAGGGGACAGGGGGGCGAGCAGTACTTC.

This CDR3 reads CASSTGQGMGEKLFF. Here the CDR3 DNA reads TGTGCCAGCAGTACCGGACAGGGGATGGGTGAAAAACTGTTTTTT. The V call is TRBV28, the J call TRBJ1-4, with 9 bases that match TRBD1. The V gene's germline CDR1 is MDHEN and CDR2 SYDVKM. The length of the CDR3 is 15 residues. V trimming: 5 bases; J trimming: 7 bases; junction bases outside the gene matches: 8. Combining the CDR3 with reference TRBV28 and TRBJ1-4 gives the whole variable domain DVKVTQSSRYLVKRTGEKVFLECVQDMDHENMFWYRQDPGLGLRLIYFSYDVKMKEKGDIPEGYSVSREKKERFSLILESASTNQTSMYLCASSTGQGMGEKLFFGSGTQLSVL.

J is TRBJ2-7 and V is TRBV5-6; tentative D call: TRBD1 (5 bases). Germline V gives CDR1 SGHDT, CDR2 YYEEEE. Trimming removed 4 bases at V and 3 bases at J, with 14 bases between. This CDR3 contains 14 residues. The DNA of the CDR3 is TGTGCCAGCAGCGGGTCCAGGGAAAGCTACGAGCAGTACTTC. It yields the protein CASSGSRESYEQYF.

This clone has just a few counts. The chain has TRBV6-6 and TRBJ1-1; possible D gene TRBD1, 5 bases. Per germline, CDR1 MNHNY and CDR2 SVGAGI (reference sequence). Between the trimmed V and J ends, which lost 0 bases and 5 bases, there was a span of 10 bases. This CDR3 contains 14 residues. CDR3 bases: TGTGCCAGCAGTTACTCGCAGGGAAGTACTGAAGCTTTCTTT. Amino acids: CASSYSQGSTEAFF.

The chain is built from TRBV2 and TRBJ2-7, with a tentative D call TRBD1 (6 bases). V lost 7 bases to trimming and J lost 3 bases, with 13 bases between them. CDR3 length: 13 amino acids. The V gene's germline CDR1 is SNHLY and CDR2 FYNNEI. The CDR3 loop is CASKGDANYEQYF. Here the CDR3 DNA reads TGTGCCAGCAAGGGGGACGCAAACTACGAGCAGTACTTC.

The chain combines TRBV15 with TRBJ2-3, with D tentatively TRBD1 (6 bases). This CDR3 region has 14 residues. The V gene's germline CDR1 is LNHNV and CDR2 YYDKDF (reference sequence). Trimming took 1 base from V and 2 from J, leaving 7 bases between them. The CDR3 DNA sequence: TGTGCCACCAGCAGAGGGACAGTCACAGATACGCAGTATTTT. Translation gives CATSRGTVTDTQYF.

The V call is TRBV30, the J call TRBJ1-1; D gene ambiguous. Germline V gene data show CDR1 as GTSNPN and CDR2 as SVGIG (reference sequence). The V end was cut by 1 base, the J end by 1 base, with 10 bases between. This CDR3 spans 14 amino acids. The CDR3 sequence is CAWSDWAGNTEAFF. CDR3 in DNA: TGTGCCTGGAGTGATTGGGCCGGGAACACTGAAGCTTTCTTT. The complete variable domain, with remaining parts taken from reference TRBV30 and TRBJ1-1, reads SQTIHQWPATLVQPVGSPLSLECTVEGTSNPNLYWYRQAAGRGLQLLFYSVGIGQISSEVPQNLSASRPQDRQFILSSKKLLLSDSGFYLCAWSDWAGNTEAFFGQGTRLTVV.

This clone was recorded only once. The CDR3 DNA follows: TGTGCCAGCAGCTTGGGATTAGGTAGCGGGAGCACAGATACGCAGTATTTT. Its protein product is CASSLGLGSGSTDTQYF. V is TRBV5-4 and J is TRBJ2-3; 7 bases agree with TRBD2. With V trimmed by 0 bases and J by 0 bases, 7 bases remained unmatched. Germline CDR1 reads SGHNT; CDR2 reads YYREEE (reference sequence). CDR3 length equals 17 residues.

This chain links TRBV25-1 with TRBJ1-2; possibly TRBD1 for D (5 bases). Germline V lookup: CDR1 MGHDK, CDR2 SYGVNS. CDR3 length: 14 amino acids. Trimming left V 0 bases short and J 5 bases short, with 10 bases between. This CDR3 reads CASSEYSGVYGYTF. The CDR3, as DNA: TGTGCCAGCAGTGAATATTCGGGGGTTTATGGCTACACCTTC.

The CDR3 spells CASSFTGAYGYTF. As DNA, the CDR3 is TGTGCCAGCAGCTTTACAGGGGCGTATGGCTACACCTTC. V gene TRBV28 combines with J gene TRBJ1-2; 7 bases line up with TRBD1. Germline V gives CDR1 MDHEN, CDR2 SYDVKM. CDR3 length equals 13 residues. J gave up 5 bases and V 6 bases, and 6 bases lay outside the gene matches.

CDR3 nucleotides: TGTGCCAGCAGCTGGGGTAGCGGATCCACCGGGGAGCTGTTTTTT. Protein sequence: CASSWGSGSTGELFF. This chain joins TRBV7-2 and TRBJ2-2, with D maybe TRBD2 (6 bases). The CDR3 contains 15 residues. V was pared by 4 bases and J by 4 bases, with 13 bases between. Germline V CDR1 and CDR2: SGHTA, FQGNSA.

This clone has just one count. The rearrangement uses TRBV7-3 and TRBJ2-5, with 15 bases identical to TRBD2. Trimming took 5 bases from V and 4 from J; bases not matched to a gene: 8. The CDR3 contains 17 residues. Germline V lookup: CDR1 SGHTA, CDR2 FQGTGA. This CDR3 reads CASSPRTSGRAGETQYF. In DNA, the CDR3 is TGTGCCAGCAGCCCCCGGACTAGCGGGAGGGCCGGAGAGACCCAGTACTTC.

The sample holds a few counts of this clone. The gene calls are TRBV13 and TRBJ2-7; 9 bases match TRBD2. The CDR3 consists of 18 residues. Germline CDR1 reads PRHDT; CDR2 reads FYEKMQ (reference sequence). V trimming: 1 base; J trimming: 4 bases; junction bases outside the gene matches: 14. CDR3 bases: TGTGCCAGCAGCTTAGAGGGATTGCGGGTTAGCGGGAGTTACGAGCAGTACTTC. Protein: CASSLEGLRVSGSYEQYF. The variable domain in full, completed from reference TRBV13 and TRBJ2-7, reads AAGVIQSPRHLIKEKRETATLKCYPIPRHDTVYWYQQGPGQDPQFLISFYEKMQSDKGSIPDRFSAQQFSDYHSELNMSSLELGDSALYFCASSLEGLRVSGSYEQYFGPGTRLTVT.

The rearrangement links TRBV6-6 to TRBJ2-3, with D possibly being TRBD2 (5 bases). The V gene lost 4 bases and the J gene lost 1 base, with 12 bases spanning the gap. Per germline, CDR1 MNHNY and CDR2 SVGAGI (reference sequence). The CDR3 loop spans 15 amino acids. The CDR3 region has the DNA TGTGCCAGCAGTTCCCGCGGTAGCGGCACAGATACGCAGTATTTT. As protein: CASSSRGSGTDTQYF.

The J gene is TRBJ2-7, the V gene TRBV28, with TRBD2 as a possible D gene (6 bases). Germline V gene lookup returns CDR1 MDHEN and CDR2 SYDVKM. The CDR3 sequence is 13 residues long. Trimming took 3 bases from V and 1 from J, leaving 7 bases between them. The CDR3, as DNA: TGTGCCAGCAGTTTGGGACTTTCCTACGAGCAGTACTTC. It translates to CASSLGLSYEQYF.

The chain has TRBV7-6 and TRBJ2-4; D may be TRBD2 (6 bases). The germline V gene encodes CDR1 SGHVS and CDR2 FNYEAQ. The V gene lost 5 bases and the J gene lost 0 bases, with 20 bases spanning the gap. The CDR3 runs to 18 residues. The CDR3 sequence: CASSPTGMGGLAKNIQYF. DNA of the CDR3: TGTGCCAGCAGCCCGACCGGGATGGGGGGACTAGCCAAAAACATTCAGTACTTC. Variable domain in full (rest from reference TRBV7-6 and TRBJ2-4): GAGVSQSPRYKVTKRGQDVALRCDPISGHVSLYWYRQALGQGPEFLTYFNYEAQQDKSGLPNDRFSAERPEGSISTLTIQRTEQRDSAMYRCASSPTGMGGLAKNIQYFGAGTRLSVL.

The V gene is TRBV7-9, the J gene TRBJ2-7; D is unresolved. Trimming removed 4 bases at V and 2 bases at J, with 3 bases between. Germline V gene data show CDR1 as SEHNR and CDR2 as FQNEAQ (reference sequence). The CDR3 covers 11 residues. Written as DNA, the CDR3 is TGTGCCAGCAGCTCCGCCTACGAGCAGTACTTC. The encoded protein is CASSSAYEQYF.

The rearrangement links TRBV5-1 to TRBJ1-6, with D possibly matching TRBD1 (6 bases). Trimming removed 3 bases from V and 5 bases from J, with 12 bases in between. Germline V gene lookup returns CDR1 SGHRS and CDR2 YFSETQ. The CDR3 extends over 15 amino acids. The CDR3 bases are TGCGCCAGCAGCTCTTCACAGGGACATAATTCACCCCTCCACTTT. Residues: CASSSSQGHNSPLHF.